The next 8 T cell receptor beta chains were all read from a single sample in a study of shared T cell receptors in the human thymus (dated by TCRdb to the early 2020s). Library preparation used the immunoSEQ multiplex PCR assay. In its TCRdb copy, this immuneACCESS table keeps in-frame sequences only and misses some clones. Where compared with another copy, unresolved V genes explain less than half of these, and the others have no known cause. The sample table shows some 720,000 clones, and 88% are seen once. In total, the top ten clones hold around 0.01% of the sample. These data also formed part of another study, on human thymus T cells.

Sequencing was performed on thymocytes. The origin of the receptors is a boy under three years old with a congenital heart defect. Donor details come from another sample of the same person, matched by shared clones.

The chain uses TRBV18 and TRBJ2-1; 9 bases are shared with TRBD2. This CDR3 has 14 amino acids. The junction had 0 bases not matched to a gene; V was cut back by 5 bases and J by 1 base. Germline V gene lookup returns CDR1 KGHSH and CDR2 LQKENI. The CDR3 loop reads CASSSGRSYNEQFF. CDR3 nucleotide sequence: TGTGCCAGCTCAAGCGGGAGGTCCTACAATGAGCAGTTCTTC. The entire variable domain, with the rest obtained from reference TRBV18 and TRBJ2-1, is as follows: NAGVMQNPRHLVRRRGQEARLRCSPMKGHSHVYWYRQLPEEGLKFMVYLQKENIIDESGMPKERFSAEFPKEGPSILRIQQVVRGDSAAYFCASSSGRSYNEQFFGPGTRLTVL.

This rearrangement joins TRBV10-3 to TRBJ2-2, with TRBD1 matching over 9 bases. Germline lookup yields CDR1 ENHRY and CDR2 SYGVKD. CDR3 length: 16 residues. V trimming: 3 bases; J trimming: 4 bases; junction bases outside the gene matches: 6. The CDR3 here is CAISDRQGGRTGELFF. The DNA of the CDR3 is TGTGCCATCAGTGACCGACAGGGGGGTCGCACCGGGGAGCTGTTTTTT.

J is TRBJ2-5 and V is TRBV11-1, with a possible D match to TRBD1 (5 bases). Germline V gene lookup returns CDR1 SGHAT and CDR2 FQDESV (reference sequence). Trimming took 3 bases from V and 1 from J, leaving 9 bases between them. CDR3 length equals 14 residues. The DNA for the CDR3 is TGTGCCAGCAGCTTCAGACAGCCCCAAGAGACCCAGTACTTC. It specifies CASSFRQPQETQYF.

This rearrangement joins TRBV27 to TRBJ2-7; 8 nucleotides agree with TRBD1. The CDR3 sequence is 12 residues long. V shed 5 bases and J 6 bases; nucleotides not matched to a gene: 3. Germline V gene sequence: CDR1 MNHEY, CDR2 SMNVEV (reference sequence). The CDR3 loop is CASSATGGEQYF. CDR3 coding DNA: TGTGCCAGCAGTGCCACAGGGGGCGAGCAGTACTTC.

The chain combines TRBV14 with TRBJ2-3; D might be TRBD2 (7 bases). This CDR3 spans 18 amino acids. The ends were cut back, 8 bases at V and 1 base at J, with 25 bases in the middle. From germline, CDR1 is SGHDN and CDR2 FVKESK. The CDR3 bases are TGTGCCAGCCGTGCGGGGGCGGGAGAACGAGGAGGCACAGATACGCAGTATTTT. This encodes CASRAGAGERGGTDTQYF.

V gene TRBV29-1 combines with J gene TRBJ2-7, with TRBD2 matching 7 bases. This CDR3 spans 11 amino acids. J gave up 5 bases and V 5 bases, and 3 bases lay outside the gene matches. Germline V gene sequence: CDR1 SQVTM, CDR2 ANQGSEA. Written as DNA, the CDR3 is TGCAGCGTTTTAGCGGGTGACGAGCAGTACTTC. It codes for CSVLAGDEQYF.

The chain couples TRBV4-3 to TRBJ2-3; weak D call: TRBD2 (6 bases). Germline values: CDR1 LGHNA, CDR2 YSLEER. The CDR3 extends over 14 amino acids. Trimming removed 4 bases from V and 4 bases from J, with 12 bases in between. DNA of the CDR3: TGCGCCAGCAGCCGGGGGGTATTCTCAGATACGCAGTATTTT. Translated, it gives CASSRGVFSDTQYF.

This clone showed up just once. V usage is TRBV7-6 and J usage is TRBJ2-5, with 13 bases matching TRBD2. This CDR3 has 17 amino acids. Germline-derived CDR1 and CDR2 are SGHVS and FNYEAQ. Trimming cost V 4 bases and J 2 bases; bases outside gene matches: 7. The CDR3 region is CASSWTPGLAGQETQYF. CDR3 sequence (DNA): TGTGCCAGCAGCTGGACACCGGGACTAGCGGGGCAAGAGACCCAGTACTTC.